This entry describes one TCR beta chain. Its target antigen remains unknown. No much larger clonotype is one base removed from it; base qualities were not supplied. The V and J ends are trimmed by 5 bases and 5 bases, leaving 10 bases between them. Its CDR3 holds 12 amino acids, cysteine through phenylalanine. The CDR3 DNA has 36 bases and is translated from base 1. CDR1 and CDR2 are read off the germline V gene (reference sequence) as DFQATT and SNEGSKA. The data derive from a study of early T cells in non-severe SARS-CoV-2 infection (dated by TCRdb to 2020 to 2023). Regarding the complete study: Because TCR sequencing was done on bulk RNA from unsorted whole blood, the alpha and beta chains could not be paired. Summary of the overall study and its limitations: VDJdb matching was skewed toward anti-spike CD8 responses and likely underestimated virus-specific expansions, missing private and CD4 specificities.

Set within a cohort of healthcare workers in London, UK, this nested case-control study involved weekly PCR testing of nasopharyngeal swabs along with blood sampling. Healthcare workers were enrolled in the week of the UK lockdown, from 23 to 31 March 2020, and were followed every week for up to roughly 15 weeks. Library preparation used 5' RACE. The instrument was a NextSeq 500. The TCR library protocol attached unique molecular identifiers to individual cDNA molecules to correct for sequencing error and PCR bias. TCR alpha and beta chains were both sequenced, and the abundances of alpha and beta sequences in each sample were closely correlated with each other. The paper's processing steps were these. Decombinator V4 was used to annotate the V gene, J gene and CDR3 of the TCR sequences. TCRs were defined as expanded if a significant change between any two time points was detected under a Poisson model with p below 0.0001. TCR abundances were normalised to the total number of TCRs sequenced in each sample and reported as counts per million. TRAV1-2 paired with TRAJ12, TRAJ20 or TRAJ33 defined MAIT TCRs, while TRAV10 paired with TRAJ18 defined iNKT TCRs. A search of VDJdb, accessed on 1 November 2021, was run for TCRs annotated to CMV, EBV and SARS-CoV-2, with TCRs annotated for multiple antigens excluded. TCRdb trimmed the raw reads at Q25, called clones with MiXCR and kept productive beta chains. Rows with one shared CDR3 protein collapse into an entry with the most common genes and DNA. These V and J calls rely on TCRdb rather than the paper's analysis. This sample gives tens of thousands of distinct CDR3 sequences in total; over 10% of them show up just once. The biggest ten clones account for over 4% of the sample.

This receptor was taken from an adult who was a healthcare worker with PCR-confirmed SARS-CoV-2 infection or an uninfected control (not recorded which). The rearrangement combines TRBV20-1 with TRBJ2-1, with TRBD1 perhaps the D gene, on 6 matching bases. Material: whole blood. At the DNA level, the sequence is TGCAGTGCTCGGACAGTTGACAATGAGCAGTTCTTC. Protein translation: CSARTVDNEQFF.